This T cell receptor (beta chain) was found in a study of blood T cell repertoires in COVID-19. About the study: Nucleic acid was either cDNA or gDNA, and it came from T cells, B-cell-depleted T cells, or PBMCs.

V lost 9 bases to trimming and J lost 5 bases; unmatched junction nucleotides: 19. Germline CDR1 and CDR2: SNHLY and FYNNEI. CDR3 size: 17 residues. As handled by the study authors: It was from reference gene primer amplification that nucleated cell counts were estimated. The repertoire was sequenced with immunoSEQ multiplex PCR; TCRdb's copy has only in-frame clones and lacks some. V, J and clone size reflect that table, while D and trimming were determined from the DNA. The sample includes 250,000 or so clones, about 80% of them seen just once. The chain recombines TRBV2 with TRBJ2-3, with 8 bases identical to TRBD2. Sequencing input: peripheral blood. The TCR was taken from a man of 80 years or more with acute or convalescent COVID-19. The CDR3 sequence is CARRRRRDSGKGDTQYF. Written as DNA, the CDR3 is TGTGCCAGGCGCCGACGTAGAGATAGCGGGAAGGGAGATACGCAGTATTTT.